The rows below give T cell receptor beta chains drawn from one sample of a study of radiation and T cells in renal cell carcinoma. Clones were sequenced by immunoSEQ multiplex PCR, and TCRdb holds only the in-frame ones, with some missing. The sample consists of 95,000 or so clones, approximately 86% of them appearing once. The sample in question was blood, obtained from a patient whose treatment included radiotherapy and nephrectomy. Source of these receptors: a man aged 50-59 years with renal cell carcinoma. Each CDR3 is given with its conserved first and last residue. The D gene is left open where the match is weak.

TRBJ2-1	TRBD1	TRBV15	TGTGCCACCAGCAGAGATGTTGGGACAGGGGGCGCCGGATGGCAGTTCTTC	CATSRDVGTGGAGWQFF
TRBJ1-1	.	TRBV10-2	TGCGCCAGCAGTGAGGGCACCATGGGCGGCACTGAAGCTTTCTTT	CASSEGTMGGTEAFF
TRBJ2-1	.	TRBV6-5	TGTGCCAGCAGTTACTCGCCGGTGGGGCTGAGTGAGCAGTTCTTC	CASSYSPVGLSEQFF
TRBJ2-1	TRBD1	TRBV5-1	TGCGCCAGCAGCGGGGGACAGTCCTACAATGAGCAGTTCTTC	CASSGGQSYNEQFF
TRBJ2-3	TRBD1	TRBV5-1	TGCGCCAGCAGCTCACAGGGGGCAGGCACAGATACGCAGTATTTT	CASSSQGAGTDTQYF
TRBJ2-7	.	TRBV2	TGTGCCAGCAGTGTGACTACTCTCTACGAGCAGTACTTC	CASSVTTLYEQYF
TRBJ2-1	TRBD1	TRBV2	TGTGCCAGCATGGGACAGGACAATGAGCAGTTCTTC	CASMGQDNEQFF
TRBJ2-7	.	TRBV7-9	TGTGCCAGCAGCGCGAGTTTTGGTACAACCTACGAGCAGTACTTC	CASSASFGTTYEQYF
TRBJ2-1	.	TRBV9	TGTGCCAGCAGCGGAATTTTCGCTTCAGTGGGTGCCAACAATGAGCAGTTCTTC	CASSGIFASVGANNEQFF
TRBJ2-1	TRBD2	TRBV7-2	TGTGCCAGCAGTCTCGGGGGGGCCTTAGTGTTCTTC	CASSLGGALVFF
TRBJ1-1	TRBD1	TRBV19	TGTGCCAGTGGTATACCGCAGGGGGAGAACACTGAAGCTTTCTTT	CASGIPQGENTEAFF
TRBJ1-5	.	TRBV30	TGTGCCTGGAGTGTAAGCGGATATAGCAATCAGCCCCAGCATTTT	CAWSVSGYSNQPQHF
TRBJ1-2	.	TRBV7-6	TGTGCCAGCAGCTTAGTATCCCCGCCAGATAACTATGGCTACACCTTC	CASSLVSPPDNYGYTF
TRBJ2-7	TRBD1	TRBV9	TGTGCCAGCAGCGCCCGACAACAGGGGACCTACTACGAGCAGTACTTC	CASSARQQGTYYEQYF
TRBJ1-4	.	TRBV7-8	TGTGCCAGCAGCTTAGGGGGAAGCGAAAAACTGTTTTTT	CASSLGGSEKLFF
TRBJ2-7	TRBD2	TRBV28	TGTGCCAGCACCTTAGCGGGAGCCTCCTACGAGCAGTACTTC	CASTLAGASYEQYF